This passage covers 26 T cell receptor beta chains from one sample sequenced in a study of breast tumors, draining lymph nodes, adjacent tissues (dated by TCRdb to between 2015 and 2016). The library was prepared using multiplex PCR. TCRdb records Illumina HiSeq 2000 as the sequencer. TCRdb cleaned the public reads at Q25 with fastp, built clones with MiXCR and kept in-frame beta chains. Rows are combined by CDR3 protein, so each entry shows the most common genes and DNA. The sample table lists about 17,000 distinct CDR3 sequences, around 58% of them with a count of one. The ten largest clones capture approximately 21% of the sample. The sample taken for sequencing was tumor-adjacent breast tissue. Receptor source: a female donor with breast cancer. Some clones in this sample may be carry-over from other donors' samples.

V usage is TRBV7-2 and J usage is TRBJ2-3, with D unresolved. Trimming took off 3 bases at V and 0 bases at J, with 4 bases between the two ends. In germline, CDR1 is SGHTA, CDR2 FQGNSA. The CDR3 is made up of 13 amino acids. The chain's CDR3 is CASSLQSTDTQYF. CDR3 nucleotides: TGTGCCAGCAGCTTGCAGAGCACAGATACGCAGTATTTT. The full variable domain, in which reference TRBV7-2 and TRBJ2-3 provide the parts outside the CDR3, is GAGVSQSPSNKVTEKGKDVELRCDPISGHTALYWYRQSLGQGLEFLIYFQGNSAPDKSGLPSDRFSAERTGGSVSTLTIQRTQQEDSAVYLCASSLQSTDTQYFGPGTRLTVL.

The chain uses TRBV7-2 and TRBJ1-2, with unresolved D. The CDR3 runs to 11 residues. V lost 5 bases to trimming and J lost 8 bases, with 9 bases between them. Germline lookup yields CDR1 SGHTA and CDR2 FQGNSA. In DNA form, the CDR3 reads TGTGCCAGCAGCACGCTGACAGGCTACACCTTC. This encodes CASSTLTGYTF.

The sample holds many counts of this clonotype. V gene TRBV3-1 combines with J gene TRBJ1-1, with unresolved D. The CDR3 is made up of 14 amino acids. The V end lost 1 base, the J end lost 6 bases, and 12 bases lay between the germline ends. The germline V gene has CDR1 LGHDT and CDR2 YNNKEL (reference sequence). CDR3 sequence reads: CASSQARGSAEAFF. CDR3 DNA: TGTGCCAGCAGCCAAGCTCGCGGATCCGCTGAAGCTTTCTTT.

The rearrangement joins TRBV4-1 to TRBJ1-4, with D maybe TRBD1 (6 bases). V was shortened by 4 bases and J by 0 bases, with 9 bases between the two germline ends. The CDR3 length is 15 residues. Germline V gives CDR1 MGHRA, CDR2 YSYEKL. The CDR3 is CASSPRTATNEKLFF. In DNA, the CDR3 is TGCGCCAGCAGCCCTAGGACAGCAACTAATGAAAAACTGTTTTTT.

With respect to this clonotype: The missing conserved phenylalanine or tryptophan at the end of this CDR3 makes a read error likely. V and J are TRBV20-1 and TRBJ2-1, with 10 bases identical to TRBD2. V lost 0 bases to trimming and J lost 7 bases; unmatched junction nucleotides: 6. Looked up from germline, CDR1 is DFQATT and CDR2 is SNEGSKA (reference sequence). The CDR3 has 15 residues. The CDR3 protein is CSARDLAGEMNEQFL. The CDR3 region has the DNA TGCAGTGCTAGAGACCTAGCGGGAGAGATGAATGAGCAGTTCCTC.

The chain recombines TRBV13 with TRBJ2-7, with TRBD1 identical over 7 bases. Germline V gene sequence: CDR1 PRHDT, CDR2 FYEKMQ (reference sequence). Trimming cost V 5 bases and J 3 bases; bases outside gene matches: 7. This CDR3 is 14 amino acids long. In DNA, the CDR3 is TGTGCCAGCAGCCCCGGGACAGTCTTCTACGAGCAGTACTTC. Translating it yields CASSPGTVFYEQYF. Drawing the rest from reference TRBV13 and TRBJ2-7, the complete variable domain is AAGVIQSPRHLIKEKRETATLKCYPIPRHDTVYWYQQGPGQDPQFLISFYEKMQSDKGSIPDRFSAQQFSDYHSELNMSSLELGDSALYFCASSPGTVFYEQYFGPGTRLTVT.

V usage is TRBV5-7 and J usage is TRBJ1-6; TRBD1 might be the D (5 bases). TRBV5-7 qualifies as an ORF whose function is uncertain. Trimming cost V 8 bases and J 6 bases, with 21 bases left between them. The length of the CDR3 is 16 residues. CDR3: CASGGGCLLGNSPLHF. CDR3 DNA sequence: TGTGCCAGTGGGGGGGGGTGCCTCCTCGGTAATTCACCCCTCCACTTT.

The chain combines TRBV10-2 with TRBJ2-7; D gene uncertain. CDR1 is WSHSY, CDR2 SAAADI, per germline. The CDR3 is 13 amino acids. The V end lost 0 bases, the J end lost 3 bases, and 6 bases lay between the germline ends. The CDR3 loop is CASSESVIYEQYF. DNA for the CDR3: TGCGCCAGCAGTGAGTCGGTGATCTACGAGCAGTACTTC.

This sequence joins TRBV29-1 and TRBJ2-1; 10 bases agree with TRBD2. CDR1 is SQVTM and CDR2 is ANQGSEA in the germline V gene. After removal of 3 bases from V and 5 bases from J, the junction contained 1 base not matched to a gene. The CDR3 sequence is 13 residues long. Here the CDR3 DNA reads TGCAGCGTTGATAGCGGGGGGAACAATGAGCAGTTCTTC. Its protein product is CSVDSGGNNEQFF.

This clonotype is medium-sized within its sample. V gene TRBV7-9 combines with J gene TRBJ1-4; D gene unclear. This CDR3 is built from 12 residues. V was clipped by 4 bases and J by 4 bases, with 4 bases between them. CDR1 and CDR2 from the germline V gene are SEHNR and FQNEAQ (reference sequence). The CDR3 protein is CASSSYNEKLFF. The CDR3 DNA reads TGTGCCAGCAGCTCGTATAATGAAAAACTGTTTTTT.

The chain uses TRBV20-1 and TRBJ2-7; possible D gene TRBD2, 6 bases. CDR1 is DFQATT and CDR2 is SNEGSKA in the germline V gene (reference sequence). The CDR3 length is 14 residues. Trimming left V 0 bases short and J 3 bases short, with 12 bases between. CDR3 DNA sequence: TGCAGTGCTAGAGATGAAGCGGGCCTCTACGAGCAGTACTTC. This sequence encodes CSARDEAGLYEQYF.

Worth noting for this clonotype: No DNA is shown, since the ends of the CDR3 on it are uncertain; the CDR3 is the one TCRdb lists. The chain combines TRBV9 with TRBJ1-6; the DNA was not compared with TRBD1, the D call given in the table. The CDR3 is 15 amino acids in total, end residues counted. Germline V gene sequence: CDR1 SGDLS, CDR2 YYNGEE. The CDR3 is CASSVAGGSGSPPHF.

This clonotype was seen many times. This may come from a read error, since a much larger clone is one base off. This chain uses TRBV6-4 with TRBJ2-1, with D tentatively TRBD1 or TRBD2 (5 bases each). CDR1 is MRHNA and CDR2 is SNTAGT in the germline V gene. V lost 5 bases, J lost 7 bases, and 18 bases lay in between. The CDR3 totals 15 residues. Here the CDR3 DNA reads TGTGCCAGCAGTCACTACGGGATCTCAGGGAATGAGCAGTTCTTC. It is translated as CASSHYGISGNEQFF.

The rearrangement uses TRBV9 and TRBJ2-3; perhaps D is TRBD1 or TRBD2 (5 bases each). Germline V CDR1 and CDR2: SGDLS, YYNGEE. The V gene lost 4 bases and the J gene lost 1 base, with 16 bases spanning the gap. The CDR3 extends over 16 amino acids. DNA for the CDR3: TGTGCCAGCAGCTTAGCGCTCCAGGGCCGCACAGATACGCAGTATTTT. This sequence encodes CASSLALQGRTDTQYF.

This clonotype was counted once. This rearrangement joins TRBV29-1 to TRBJ2-1; D may be TRBD2 (7 bases). The CDR3 totals 14 residues. In germline, CDR1 is SQVTM, CDR2 ANQGSEA. Trimming cost V 5 bases and J 2 bases, with 13 bases left between them. The CDR3 region is CSVRGGGPYNEQFF. The CDR3 region has the DNA TGCAGCGTTAGGGGGGGGGGCCCCTACAATGAGCAGTTCTTC.

In this sample, this clonotype is medium-sized. The genes are TRBV6-4 and TRBJ2-3; tentative D call: TRBD2 (6 bases). The V gene's germline CDR1 is MRHNA and CDR2 SNTAGT. The germline V and J ends were trimmed by 0 bases and 4 bases, with 11 bases remaining between them. This CDR3 is 15 amino acids long. The CDR3 coding sequence is TGTGCCAGCAGTGACTCCGGCGGGGTCCCAGATACGCAGTATTTT. Translated, it gives CASSDSGGVPDTQYF.

V usage is TRBV24-1 and J usage is TRBJ2-7, with no clear D. The V and J ends lost 3 bases and 3 bases respectively, with 8 bases between them. CDR3 size: 13 residues. In germline, CDR1 is KGHDR, CDR2 SFDVKD. The CDR3 DNA reads as TGTGCCACCAGTGATCCCCAACACTACGAGCAGTACTTC. Amino acids: CATSDPQHYEQYF.

This clonotype is medium-sized. This sequence joins TRBV20-1 and TRBJ1-3; 10 nucleotides match TRBD1. This CDR3 has 15 amino acids. In germline, CDR1 is DFQATT, CDR2 SNEGSKA (reference sequence). V was pared by 6 bases and J by 4 bases, with 9 bases of the junction left unmatched. The CDR3 DNA follows: TGCAGTGCAGGACCGGGACAGGGGCCAGGAAACACCATATATTTT. As protein: CSAGPGQGPGNTIYF.

The J gene is TRBJ2-1, the V gene TRBV7-9, with 7 bases aligning to TRBD2. This CDR3 has 16 amino acids. CDR1 and CDR2 from the germline V gene are SEHNR and FQNEAQ (reference sequence). J was trimmed by 7 bases and V by 1 base; bases with no gene match: 10. CDR3 bases: TGTGCCAGCAGCTTAGGACAGTCGGGGGGACGGAATGAGCAGTTCTTC. This gives the protein CASSLGQSGGRNEQFF.

This clonotype was counted at least ten times. This may be a read error: a much more frequent sequence differs by one nucleotide. The genes are TRBV6-1 and TRBJ1-5; D remains ambiguous. CDR1 and CDR2 (germline): MNHNS, SASEGT. V lost 5 bases and J 0 bases, leaving 17 bases between the germline ends. The CDR3 is made up of 17 amino acids. Here the CDR3 DNA reads TGTGCCAGCAGTCATAGTATGGGATCTTATAGCAATCAGCCCCAGCATTTT. Its translation is CASSHSMGSYSNQPQHF.

The chain carries TRBV28 and TRBJ2-7, with D possibly matching TRBD1 (5 bases). From germline, CDR1 is MDHEN and CDR2 SYDVKM. There are 15 residues in the CDR3. The ends were cut back, 5 bases at V and 3 bases at J, with 17 bases in the middle. The CDR3 nucleotides read TGTGCCAGCAGTACTCCAGGTGGGGCCGACTACGAGCAGTACTTC. It encodes CASSTPGGADYEQYF.

This clonotype has more than one count but fewer than ten. The chain has TRBV30 and TRBJ2-7; D remains unclear. Trimming left V 5 bases short and J 3 bases short, with 5 bases between. This CDR3 has 10 residues. In germline, CDR1 is GTSNPN, CDR2 SVGIG (reference sequence). DNA for the CDR3: TGTGCCTGGTCTCACTACGAGCAGTACGTC. Encoded protein: CAWSHYEQYV.

V gene TRBV11-2 combines with J gene TRBJ1-3, with a weak D call TRBD1 (6 bases). Germline loops: CDR1 SGHAT, CDR2 FQNNGV. Trimming pared 3 bases from V and 7 bases from J, leaving 10 bases between. The CDR3 is 13 amino acids. The CDR3 nucleotides are TGTGCCAGCAGCTTCGGACAGATGAACACCATATATTTT. Protein sequence: CASSFGQMNTIYF.

The chain employs TRBV27 and TRBJ1-6, with a weak D call TRBD1 (5 bases). CDR3 length: 14 residues. Trimming pared 6 bases from V and 5 bases from J, leaving 11 bases between. The germline V gene encodes CDR1 MNHEY and CDR2 SMNVEV (reference sequence). DNA of the CDR3: TGTGCCAGCAGGGGACGGACGAATAATTCACCCCTCCACTTT. Its protein product is CASRGRTNNSPLHF.

This chain joins TRBV19 and TRBJ2-7; D gene unclear. The CDR3 covers 12 residues. V dropped 3 bases and J dropped 7 bases, with 10 bases sitting between them. Germline assignment: CDR1 LNHDA and CDR2 SQIVND (reference sequence). CDR3 bases: TGTGCCAGTAGTATTGCCCAAGGGGAGCAGTACTTC. As protein: CASSIAQGEQYF. Supplemented by reference TRBV19 and TRBJ2-7, the full variable domain reads DGGITQSPKYLFRKEGQNVTLSCEQNLNHDAMYWYRQDPGQGLRLIYYSQIVNDFQKGDIAEGYSVSREKKESFPLTVTSAQKNPTAFYLCASSIAQGEQYFGPGTRLTVT.

CDR3 sequence reads: CASSNIAGYNEQFF. CDR3 coding DNA: TGTGCCAGCAGCAACATAGCGGGGTACAATGAGCAGTTCTTC. The rearrangement uses TRBV7-9 and TRBJ2-1; 8 nucleotides line up with TRBD2. Germline assignment: CDR1 SEHNR and CDR2 FQNEAQ (reference sequence). The CDR3 totals 14 residues. J was trimmed by 4 bases and V by 5 bases; bases with no gene match: 4.